This TCR beta chain was obtained from a study of identical twins. The CDR3 contains 15 residues. Trimming left V 2 bases short and J 0 bases short, with 11 bases between. CDR1 MDHEN and CDR2 SYDVKM come from the germline V gene. Using its own MiXCR run on the 5' RACE reads, TCRdb lists one record per CDR3 protein. The sample consists of 1.5 million to 2 million distinct CDR3 sequences, around a third of them appearing once. The V call is TRBV28, the J call TRBJ2-7; D possibly corresponds to TRBD1 (6 bases). This sequence originates from a newborn girl in good health. Sequenced material: cord blood. For the CDR3, the DNA is TGTGCCAGCAGTTTAGGACAGCATCCCTCCTACGAGCAGTACTTC. Its translation: CASSLGQHPSYEQYF.